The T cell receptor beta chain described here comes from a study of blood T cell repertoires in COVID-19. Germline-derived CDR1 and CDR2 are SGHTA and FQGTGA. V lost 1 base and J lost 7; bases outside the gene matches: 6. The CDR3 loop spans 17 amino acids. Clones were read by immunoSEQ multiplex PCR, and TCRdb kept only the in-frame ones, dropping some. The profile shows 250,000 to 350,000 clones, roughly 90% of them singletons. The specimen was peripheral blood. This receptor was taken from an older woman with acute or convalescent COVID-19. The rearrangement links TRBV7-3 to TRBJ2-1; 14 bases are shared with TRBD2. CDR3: CASSLMPGLAGENEQFF. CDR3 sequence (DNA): TGTGCCAGCAGCTTAATGCCGGGACTAGCGGGAGAGAATGAGCAGTTCTTC.